The present entry profiles one T cell receptor beta chain with its context. The target antigen is unknown. This sample was taken from a study of radiation and T cells in renal cell carcinoma. Study-wide background: Nephrectomy followed 15 Gy stereotactic body radiation by 4 weeks. Study-wide findings and caveats: From baseline, blood top tumor clonotypes peaked at 2 weeks post-radiation. No pretreatment tumor biopsies were available for baseline clonotypes.

Profiled with immunoSEQ multiplex PCR; TCRdb holds only in-frame clones, not every one. The repertoire includes some 150,000 clones, 70% to 90% of them detected once, and approximately 24% sits in the top ten. Germline CDR1 MNHEY, CDR2 SMNVEV (reference sequence). The CDR3 contains 13 residues. The ends were cut back, 3 bases at V and 1 base at J, with 4 bases in the middle. Time point here: baseline pretreatment blood. Indicated treatment: 15 Gy SBRT to primary tumor, nephrectomy 4 weeks later. The patient's renal cell carcinoma had clear cell pathology. The genes are TRBV27 and TRBJ1-3; no firm D call. Specimen: blood, collected from a patient whose treatment included radiotherapy and nephrectomy. This clonotype was obtained from a woman aged 50 to 65 with renal cell carcinoma. The CDR3 spells CASSLLSGNTIYF. The CDR3 DNA follows: TGTGCCAGCAGTTTGTTGTCTGGAAACACCATATATTTT.